The clone carrying this T cell receptor beta chain occurred a few times. Trimming removed 4 bases at V and 3 bases at J, with 16 bases between. Per germline, CDR1 SNHLY and CDR2 FYNNEI. The CDR3 length is 15 residues. This sample is part of a study of blood T cell repertoires in COVID-19. Study-wide background: PBMCs, B-cell-depleted T cells, or T cells provided the cDNA or gDNA that made up the material.

In the original analysis: Amplification with reference gene primers provided the estimates of nucleated cell counts. Using immunoSEQ multiplex PCR, the repertoire was profiled, and TCRdb retains in-frame clones only, with some absent. That table furnishes V, J and clone size, whereas the DNA furnished D and trimming. The sample yields roughly 170,000 clones, approximately 80% seen once. The source is a human donor in a cohort sampled during active COVID-19. The sample comprised peripheral blood. The J gene is TRBJ2-7, the V gene TRBV2, with a weak D call TRBD1 (6 bases). The CDR3 protein is CASSAGTGSDYEQYF. The CDR3 DNA sequence: TGTGCCAGCAGTGCCGGCACAGGGAGCGACTACGAGCAGTACTTC.